This paragraph covers one T cell receptor (beta chain) sequence. Its specificity is not known. TCRdb itself ran the 5' RACE reads through MiXCR, one entry per CDR3 protein. The repertoire holds roughly 240,000 distinct CDR3 sequences, with less than 7.5% as singletons. These data are taken from a study of T cells after yellow fever vaccination. Study-wide points: Although most clonotypes did not, a small share appeared in both CD4 and CD8 compartments.

The CDR3 contains 16 residues. Trimming removed 5 bases from V and 0 bases from J; junction bases left unmatched: 3. Per germline, CDR1 SGHTA and CDR2 FQGNSA. The V call is TRBV7-2, the J call TRBJ2-5, with 13 bases aligning to TRBD2. The sequence was obtained from a man aged 25-40 years who received the YFV17D yellow fever vaccine. The input for sequencing was CD4+ T cells sorted from PBMCs, taken on the day of the yellow fever booster vaccination. This CDR3 is CASSPGTSGNQETQYF. In DNA form, the CDR3 reads TGTGCCAGCAGCCCCGGGACTAGCGGGAACCAAGAGACCCAGTACTTC.